Given below is one T cell receptor (beta chain) in context. Its target is not known. V was clipped by 7 bases and J by 3 bases, with 13 bases between them. The CDR3 is made up of 12 amino acids. Germline CDR1 is DFQATT and CDR2 is SNEGSKA (reference sequence). Genomic DNA provided the template from which TCR beta VDJ and CDR3 profiles were obtained. TCRdb independently ran MiXCR on the reads; one entry per CDR3 protein. Among 200,000 or so distinct CDR3 sequences listed, around 50% were seen once. Patients chosen for sequencing had shown CD8+CD57+ cell expansion by flow cytometry. A severe acquired aplastic anemia diagnosis applied to all patients. Sampling of blood occurred while the patients had still received no therapy. This specimen belongs to a study of CD8+CD57+ T cells in acquired aplastic anemia. In the study overall: Sorting CD4+ and CD8+ cells gave DNA averaging about 3.1 ug.

Study outcomes and limitations: Overlap between patients and controls comprised roughly 30 CD8+ CDR3 sequences.

V usage is TRBV20-1 and J usage is TRBJ2-7; D tentatively fits TRBD1 or TRBD2 (5 bases each). This clonotype was sampled from a human donor with aplastic anemia. Sequencing was done on a sample of sorted CD4+, CD8+, or CD8+CD57+ T cells (not recorded which) from PBMCs. CDR3 in amino acids: CSVSGRIYEQYF. CDR3 nucleotide sequence: TGCAGTGTCTCGGGACGAATCTACGAGCAGTACTTC.